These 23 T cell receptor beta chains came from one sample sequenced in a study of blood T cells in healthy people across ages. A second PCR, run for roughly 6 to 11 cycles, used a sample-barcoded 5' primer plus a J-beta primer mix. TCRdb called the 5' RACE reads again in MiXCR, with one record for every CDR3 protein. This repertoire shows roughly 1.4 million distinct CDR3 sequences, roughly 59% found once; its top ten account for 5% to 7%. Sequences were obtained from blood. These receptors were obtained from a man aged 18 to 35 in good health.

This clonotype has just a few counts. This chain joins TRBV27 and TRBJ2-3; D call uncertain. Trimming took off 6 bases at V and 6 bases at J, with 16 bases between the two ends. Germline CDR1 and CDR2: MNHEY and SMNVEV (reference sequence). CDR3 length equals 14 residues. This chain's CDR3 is CASRGILSPDTQYF. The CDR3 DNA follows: TGTGCCAGCAGGGGAATTCTCTCCCCCGATACGCAGTATTTT.

CDR3 nucleotides: TGTGCCAGCAGTTTACCGGGGCTGGATGAAAAACTGTTTTTT. Its protein is CASSLPGLDEKLFF. The rearrangement links TRBV27 to TRBJ1-4; possibly TRBD1 for D (5 bases). V gave up 2 bases and J gave up 6 bases, with 10 bases separating them. Germline lookup yields CDR1 MNHEY and CDR2 SMNVEV (reference sequence). The CDR3 is 14 residues long.

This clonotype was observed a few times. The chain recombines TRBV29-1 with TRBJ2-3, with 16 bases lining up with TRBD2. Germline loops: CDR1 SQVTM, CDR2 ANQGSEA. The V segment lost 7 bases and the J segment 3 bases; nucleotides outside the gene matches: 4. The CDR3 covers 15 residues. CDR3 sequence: CSAGTSGGATDTQYF. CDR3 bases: TGCAGCGCCGGGACTAGCGGGGGGGCGACAGATACGCAGTATTTT.

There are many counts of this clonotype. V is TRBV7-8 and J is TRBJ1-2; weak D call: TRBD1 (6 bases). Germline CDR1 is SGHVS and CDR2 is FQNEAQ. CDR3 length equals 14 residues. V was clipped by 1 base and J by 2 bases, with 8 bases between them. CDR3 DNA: TGTGCCAGCAGCTTAGACAGGGAAAACTATGGCTACACCTTC. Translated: CASSLDRENYGYTF.

CDR3 loop: CASSQLPDRELYTEAFF. In DNA, the CDR3 is TGCGCCAGCAGCCAACTCCCGGACAGGGAGTTATACACTGAAGCTTTCTTT. The chain carries TRBV4-1 and TRBJ1-1; 8 positions agree with TRBD1. J was trimmed by 3 bases and V by 2 bases; bases with no gene match: 11. This CDR3 spans 17 amino acids. The germline CDR1 and CDR2 sequences are MGHRA and YSYEKL.

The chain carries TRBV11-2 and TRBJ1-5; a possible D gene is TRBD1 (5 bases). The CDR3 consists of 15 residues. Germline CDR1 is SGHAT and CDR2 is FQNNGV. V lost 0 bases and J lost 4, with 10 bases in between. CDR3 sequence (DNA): TGTGCCAGCAGCTTAGATGGGCGGGGGAATCAGCCCCAGCATTTT. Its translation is CASSLDGRGNQPQHF. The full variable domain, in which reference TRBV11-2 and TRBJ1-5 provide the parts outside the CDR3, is EAGVAQSPRYKIIEKRQSVAFWCNPISGHATLYWYQQILGQGPKLLIQFQNNGVVDDSQLPKDRFSAERLKGVDSTLKIQPAKLEDSAVYLCASSLDGRGNQPQHFGDGTRLSIL.

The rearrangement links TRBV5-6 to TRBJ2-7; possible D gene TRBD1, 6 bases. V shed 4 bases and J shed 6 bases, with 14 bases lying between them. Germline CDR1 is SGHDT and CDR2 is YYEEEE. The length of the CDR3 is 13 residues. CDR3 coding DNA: TGTGCCAGCAGCATCGACAGGTTTGGCGAGCAGTACTTC. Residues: CASSIDRFGEQYF.

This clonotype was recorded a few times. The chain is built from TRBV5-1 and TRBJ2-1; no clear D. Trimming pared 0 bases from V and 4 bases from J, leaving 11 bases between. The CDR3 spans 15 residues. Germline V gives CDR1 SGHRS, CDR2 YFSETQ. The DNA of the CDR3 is TGCGCCAGCAGCTTGGGACTTTCCGTTTACAATGAGCAGTTCTTC. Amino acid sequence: CASSLGLSVYNEQFF.

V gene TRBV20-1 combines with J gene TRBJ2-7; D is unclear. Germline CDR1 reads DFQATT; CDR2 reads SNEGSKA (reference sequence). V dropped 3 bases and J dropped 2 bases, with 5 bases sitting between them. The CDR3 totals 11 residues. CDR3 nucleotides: TGCAGTGCTAGGCACCCCTACGAGCAGTACTTC. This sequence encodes CSARHPYEQYF.

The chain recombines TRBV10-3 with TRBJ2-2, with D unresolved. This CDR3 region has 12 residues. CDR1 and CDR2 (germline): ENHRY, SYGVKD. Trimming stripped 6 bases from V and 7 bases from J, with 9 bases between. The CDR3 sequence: CAISPHVGELFF. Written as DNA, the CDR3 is TGTGCCATCAGCCCCCATGTCGGGGAGCTGTTTTTT.

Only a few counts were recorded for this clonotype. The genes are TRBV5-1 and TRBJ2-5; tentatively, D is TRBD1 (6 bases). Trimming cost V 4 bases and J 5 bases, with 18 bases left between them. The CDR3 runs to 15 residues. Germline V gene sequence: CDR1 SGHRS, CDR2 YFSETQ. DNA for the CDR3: TGCGCCAGCAGCCCCTCCCAGGGGTCGACGGAGACCCAGTACTTC. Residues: CASSPSQGSTETQYF.

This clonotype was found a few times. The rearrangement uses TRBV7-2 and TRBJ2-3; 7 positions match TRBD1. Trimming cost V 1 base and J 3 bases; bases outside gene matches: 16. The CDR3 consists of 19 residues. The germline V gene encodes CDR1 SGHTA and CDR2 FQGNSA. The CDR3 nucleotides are TGTGCCAGCAGCTTAGAGGACAGAGGGGGCACCGCCTTGACAGATACGCAGTATTTT. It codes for CASSLEDRGGTALTDTQYF.

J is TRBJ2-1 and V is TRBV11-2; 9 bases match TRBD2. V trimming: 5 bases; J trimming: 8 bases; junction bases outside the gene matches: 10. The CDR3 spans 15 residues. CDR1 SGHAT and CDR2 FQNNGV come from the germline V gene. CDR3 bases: TGTGCCAGCAGCCCCGGGACTAGCAATGTTCATGAGCAGTTCTTC. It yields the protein CASSPGTSNVHEQFF.

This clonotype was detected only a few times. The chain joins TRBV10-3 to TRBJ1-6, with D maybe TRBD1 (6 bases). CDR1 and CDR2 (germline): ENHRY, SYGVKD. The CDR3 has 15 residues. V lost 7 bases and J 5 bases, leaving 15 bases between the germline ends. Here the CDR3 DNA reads TGTGCCATCACGAAGGGGGGGCCCGATAATTCACCCCTCCACTTT. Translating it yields CAITKGGPDNSPLHF.

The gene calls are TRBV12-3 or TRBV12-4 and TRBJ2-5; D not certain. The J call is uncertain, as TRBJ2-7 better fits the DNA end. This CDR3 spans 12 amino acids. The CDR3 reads CASRLIGYEQYF. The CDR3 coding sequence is TGTGCCAGCAGGTTGATCGGATACGAGCAGTACTTC.

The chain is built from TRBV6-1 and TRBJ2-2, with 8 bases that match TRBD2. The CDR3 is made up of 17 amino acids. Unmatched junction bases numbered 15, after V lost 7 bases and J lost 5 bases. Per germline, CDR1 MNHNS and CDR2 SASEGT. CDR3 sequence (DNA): TGTGCCAGCACACTATCCGGGGGGACTAGGTGGACCGGGGAGCTGTTTTTT. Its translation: CASTLSGGTRWTGELFF.

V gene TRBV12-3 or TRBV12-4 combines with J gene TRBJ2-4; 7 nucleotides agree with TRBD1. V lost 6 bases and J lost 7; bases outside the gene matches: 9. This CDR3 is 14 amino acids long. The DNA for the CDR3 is TGTGCCAGCAGGCCCACAGGGGTTGGGAACATTCAGTACTTC. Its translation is CASRPTGVGNIQYF.

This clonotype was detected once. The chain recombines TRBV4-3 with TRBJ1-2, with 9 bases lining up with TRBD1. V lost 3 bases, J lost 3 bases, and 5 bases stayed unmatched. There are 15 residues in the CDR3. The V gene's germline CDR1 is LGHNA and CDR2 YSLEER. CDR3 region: CASSHGTGTDYGYTF. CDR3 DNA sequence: TGCGCCAGCAGCCACGGGACAGGGACGGACTATGGCTACACCTTC.

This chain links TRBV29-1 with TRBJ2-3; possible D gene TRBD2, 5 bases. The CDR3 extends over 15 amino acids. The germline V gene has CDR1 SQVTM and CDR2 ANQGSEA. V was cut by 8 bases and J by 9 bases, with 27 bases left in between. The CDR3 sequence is CSHPLGDGRSGTQYF. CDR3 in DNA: TGCAGCCACCCATTGGGAGACGGGCGATCGGGGACGCAGTATTTT.

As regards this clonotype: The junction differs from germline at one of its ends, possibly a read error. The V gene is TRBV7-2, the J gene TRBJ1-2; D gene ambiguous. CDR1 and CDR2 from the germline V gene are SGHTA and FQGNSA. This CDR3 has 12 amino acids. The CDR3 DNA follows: TGTGCCAGCAGCTTAGCCGGGTATGGCCACACCTTC. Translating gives CASSLAGYGHTF.

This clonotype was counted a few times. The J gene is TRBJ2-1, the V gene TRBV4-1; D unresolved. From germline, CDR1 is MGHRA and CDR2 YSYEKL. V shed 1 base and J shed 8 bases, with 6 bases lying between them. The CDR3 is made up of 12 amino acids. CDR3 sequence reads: CASSQVRDEQFF. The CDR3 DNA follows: TGCGCCAGCAGCCAAGTTCGCGATGAGCAGTTCTTC.

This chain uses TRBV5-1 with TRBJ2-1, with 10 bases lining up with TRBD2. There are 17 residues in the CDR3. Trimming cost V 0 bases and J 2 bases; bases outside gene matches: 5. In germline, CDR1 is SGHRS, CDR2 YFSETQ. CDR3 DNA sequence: TGCGCCAGCAGCTTGGAAGTAGCGGGAGGACCCTACAATGAGCAGTTCTTC. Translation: CASSLEVAGGPYNEQFF.

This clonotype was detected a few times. The CDR3 DNA reads TGCAGCGTTGAAGCAGGACAAGAGACCCAGTACTTC. This codes for CSVEAGQETQYF. The rearrangement joins TRBV29-1 to TRBJ2-5; D not certain. The CDR3 has 12 residues. Germline V lookup: CDR1 SQVTM, CDR2 ANQGSEA. With 1 base removed from V and 2 bases from J, the gap between germline ends came to 5 bases.